This note documents a single T cell receptor (beta chain) sequence. Antigen specificity is unknown. One end of the junction varies from germline; a read error may be responsible. This sample was included in a study of response to subunit inactivated influenza vaccine. Study conclusions and caveats: The study's authors posited that every seasonal influenza vaccination enlists few new T cells.

The CDR3 is 13 amino acids. Germline values: CDR1 MNHEY, CDR2 SMNVEV (reference sequence). TCRdb independently ran MiXCR on the RT-PCR reads; one entry per CDR3 protein. The sample has 170,000 or so distinct CDR3 sequences, roughly 10% seen once. Sequences were derived from CD8+ T cells sorted from PBMCs, sampled around 25 months after vaccination. The receptor's source is a man between 50 and 75 years old who received an inactivated influenza vaccine. V is TRBV27 and J is TRBJ2-2; D gene unclear. CDR3 in amino acids: CPSSFSNIGELFF. In DNA, the CDR3 is TGTCCCAGCAGTTTTTCTAACATCGGGGAGCTGTTTTTT.